The 9 T cell receptor beta chains below come from one sample, sequenced in a study of blood T cells in healthy people across ages. The authors ran a second PCR of about 6 to 11 cycles using a sample-barcoded 5' primer and a J-beta primer mix. MiXCR, run by TCRdb on the 5' RACE reads, gives a single entry per CDR3 protein. The profile shows approximately 810,000 distinct CDR3 sequences, under 35% of them singletons. Sequenced input: blood. Receptor source: a woman aged 80 or older in good health.

CDR3 sequence (DNA): TGCAGTGCGATTGCCGACGCTAGGGGGGGTGATAGAAGGGAGACCCAGTACTTC. Its protein is CSAIADARGGDRRETQYF. The chain is built from TRBV20-1 and TRBJ2-5, with a possible D match to TRBD2 (7 bases). The CDR3 consists of 18 residues. The germline V and J ends were trimmed by 6 bases and 5 bases, with 31 bases remaining between them. The germline V gene encodes CDR1 DFQATT and CDR2 SNEGSKA (reference sequence).

A remark on this clonotype: A much larger clone differs by one base, so this may be a read error. CDR3: CASSLRAEVTQYF. Written as DNA, the CDR3 is TGTGCCAGCAGCTTGAGGGCTGAGGTGACCCAGTACTTC. The chain carries TRBV5-5 and TRBJ2-7; D remains ambiguous. The assigned J gene may be wrong: the sequence end matches TRBJ2-5 better. CDR3 length: 13 amino acids. Germline CDR1 SGHKS, CDR2 YYEKEE (reference sequence).

This clonotype turned up a few times. The chain couples TRBV20-1 to TRBJ1-5; D call uncertain. Deletions cut 2 bases from V and 2 bases from J, with 16 bases between. Germline V gene sequence: CDR1 DFQATT, CDR2 SNEGSKA (reference sequence). This CDR3 contains 16 residues. This CDR3 reads CSARSEFRIGNQPQHF. CDR3 nucleotide sequence: TGCAGTGCTAGAAGCGAGTTCAGGATCGGCAATCAGCCCCAGCATTTT.

Ten or more counts support this clonotype. The CDR3 DNA follows: TGTGCCAGCAGTCCGGGACAGGGGTACCAAGAGACCCAGTACTTC. Translation gives CASSPGQGYQETQYF. The chain is built from TRBV12-3 or TRBV12-4 and TRBJ2-5; the match to TRBD1 covers 10 bases. The length of the CDR3 is 15 residues. V was pared by 5 bases and J by 0 bases, with 3 bases of the junction left unmatched.

This clonotype was picked up a small number of times. The rearrangement links TRBV3-1 to TRBJ2-3; TRBD2 matches 7 bases. This CDR3 has 17 residues. After removal of 4 bases from V and 2 bases from J, the junction contained 12 bases not matched to a gene. CDR1 and CDR2 (germline): LGHDT, YNNKEL (reference sequence). Written as DNA, the CDR3 is TGTGCCAGCAGCCTCTCCTTGAAGCGGGGCGTCACAGATACGCAGTATTTT. It is translated as CASSLSLKRGVTDTQYF.

A note on this clonotype: A single base separates this from a much larger clone, so it may be a read error. This chain connects TRBV2 to TRBJ2-1, with 9 bases aligning to TRBD1. The V gene end was trimmed by 10 bases and the J gene end by 13 bases; junction bases not matched to a gene: 14. The germline CDR1 and CDR2 sequences are SNHLY and FYNNEI. The CDR3 covers 13 residues. CDR3 residues: CATKGQGRETQFF. In DNA, the CDR3 is TGTGCCACGAAAGGACAGGGGAGAGAGACCCAGTTCTTC.

This clonotype was observed a handful of times. This chain uses TRBV6-5 with TRBJ1-4; tentative D call: TRBD1 (6 bases). The germline V gene encodes CDR1 MNHEY and CDR2 SVGAGI. Trimming removed 5 bases at V and 8 bases at J, with 15 bases between. The CDR3 totals 14 residues. The CDR3 DNA follows: TGTGCCAGCAGTCCAGGGCGGGGGCTGGAAAAACTGTTTTTT. This sequence encodes CASSPGRGLEKLFF.

This clonotype was observed a single time. At one of its ends the junction is not consistent with the germline gene, which may arise from a read error. The chain carries TRBV11-2 and TRBJ1-2; 9 bases are shared with TRBD1. This CDR3 contains 13 residues. Germline CDR1 reads SGHAT; CDR2 reads FQNNGV. This chain's CDR3 is CAGSRTGGNGYTF. Here the CDR3 DNA reads TGTGCCGGCAGCCGAACAGGGGGCAATGGCTACACCTTC.

V gene TRBV7-2 combines with J gene TRBJ2-3; D ambiguous. Trimming cost V 1 base and J 2 bases, with 13 bases left between them. CDR1 and CDR2 (germline): SGHTA, FQGNSA. The CDR3 loop spans 16 amino acids. In nucleotides, the CDR3 is TGTGCCAGCAGCTTAGAGGACCCCCGATTCACAGATACGCAGTATTTT. This sequence encodes CASSLEDPRFTDTQYF. Looking up the rest from reference TRBV7-2 and TRBJ2-3 gives the full variable domain: GAGVSQSPSNKVTEKGKDVELRCDPISGHTALYWYRQSLGQGLEFLIYFQGNSAPDKSGLPSDRFSAERTGGSVSTLTIQRTQQEDSAVYLCASSLEDPRFTDTQYFGPGTRLTVL.